This is a list of T cell receptor beta chains from one sample in a study of T cell responses to AZD1222 COVID-19 vaccine. Profiled with immunoSEQ multiplex PCR; TCRdb holds only in-frame clones, not every one. The repertoire includes tens of thousands of clones, 80% of them detected once, and 11% to 15% sits in the top ten. This specimen was peripheral blood, taken 28 days after the second AZD1222 dose. The receptors stem from an adult who received the AZD1222 COVID-19 vaccine. Each CDR3 is given without its conserved first and last residue. The D gene is left open where the match is weak.

j_gene,v_gene,d_gene,CDR3aa
TRBJ1-3,TRBV3-1/TRBV3-2,-,ASSQANGRSGNTIY
TRBJ2-5,TRBV5-8,TRBD2,ASSPGTSGGGQETQY
TRBJ2-2,TRBV7-9,-,ASSLPINLGTSGELF
TRBJ2-1,TRBV6-1,-,ASSEFPRLPVVYHRYNEQF
TRBJ2-1,TRBV5-1,TRBD2,ASSLEGLAEYNEQF
TRBJ1-2,TRBV4-1,TRBD1,ASSLRPGGTGVDGYT
TRBJ2-3,TRBV27,-,ASSLEYTDTQY
TRBJ1-1,TRBV7-2,-,ASSLQAMAF
TRBJ1-2,TRBV29-1,-,SVELPQGLGYGYT
TRBJ2-7,TRBV25-1,TRBD1,ASSLTGNEQY
TRBJ1-2,TRBV7-9,-,ASSLLSAGPNYGYT
TRBJ2-5,TRBV3-1/TRBV3-2,-,ASAGGGGTQY
TRBJ2-7,TRBV5-1,-,ASSLGASGEQY
TRBJ1-6,TRBV5-5,TRBD1,ASSLSRDRVFSPLH
TRBJ1-5,TRBV21-1,-,ASSNDRGPGNQPQH
TRBJ2-7,TRBV7-8,-,ASSPAEGSRKL
TRBJ1-4,TRBV6-5,-,ASSPGEKLF
TRBJ2-3,TRBV5-1,-,ASSLGSSTDTQY
TRBJ1-2,TRBV15,-,ATSRDRRGNGYT
TRBJ1-5,TRBV12-5,-,ASGYDRDQPQH
TRBJ1-5,TRBV7-2,-,ASSPLSGSNQPQH
TRBJ1-2,TRBV12-3/TRBV12-4,-,ASRYTYGYT
TRBJ2-7,TRBV18,TRBD2,ASSLRTSGAYEQY
TRBJ1-2,TRBV6-5,TRBD1,VTASDRDYGYT
TRBJ2-7,TRBV7-8,TRBD2,ASSLGTSGGPYEQY
TRBJ2-5,TRBV5-6,-,ASSPGPKETQY
TRBJ2-2,TRBV3-1/TRBV3-2,TRBD2,ASSQEQALAGANTGELF
TRBJ1-1,TRBV11-2,TRBD1,ASSLGQGVGNTEAF
TRBJ1-2,TRBV7-9,TRBD1,ASTPGQSVYGYT
TRBJ2-7,TRBV7-9,-,ASSFGRTYDEQY
TRBJ1-2,TRBV5-1,TRBD1,ATSSLGQDYGYT
TRBJ1-1,TRBV11-3,-,ASSLGANTEAF
TRBJ2-3,TRBV6-5,-,ASSYVSRVSTDTQY
TRBJ1-5,TRBV27,-,ASSLSGPDSMSNQPQH
TRBJ1-2,TRBV4-1,-,ASSQDQVSANYGYT
TRBJ2-7,TRBV18,-,ASSPDRGESYEQY
TRBJ1-6,TRBV4-1,-,ASSQRPTNSPLH
TRBJ2-1,TRBV9,-,ASNSRGSGSYNEQF
TRBJ2-7,TRBV3-1/TRBV3-2,-,ASSQGLSSYEQY
TRBJ2-2,TRBV7-2,-,ASSYRGQNTGELF
TRBJ1-6,TRBV9,TRBD1,ASSVEGGGSPLH
TRBJ1-6,TRBV28,-,ASSFLSQQGTYNSPLH
TRBJ1-1,TRBV6-5,-,ASSYFGRMNTEAF
TRBJ2-3,TRBV5-4,-,ASSRTSTDTQY
TRBJ2-1,TRBV9,-,ASSAEGSSYNEQF
TRBJ1-1,TRBV5-8,-,ASSLEGFSDEATEAF
TRBJ2-1,TRBV4-1,-,ASSQDVGSGYNEQF
TRBJ2-1,TRBV29-1,TRBD2,SLRFDGGAFEQF
TRBJ1-6,TRBV19,TRBD1,ASSQTGTGYNSPLH
TRBJ1-5,TRBV9,-,ASSGSGRLDQPQH